Following are 9 T cell receptor beta chains from one sample sequenced in a study of blood T cells in healthy people across ages. Alongside a J-beta primer mix, a sample-barcoded 5' primer served in a second PCR lasting about 7 to 11 cycles. TCRdb reprocessed the 5' RACE reads via MiXCR and lists one record per CDR3 protein. Of around 2 million distinct CDR3 sequences in the sample, about 39% are singletons; the top ten hold more than 20%. Input material: blood. The source of these receptors is a human donor in good health.

The J gene is TRBJ2-7, the V gene TRBV3-1; D is unresolved. V was trimmed by 0 bases and J by 6 bases, leaving 9 bases between them. CDR3 size: 13 residues. Per the germline V gene, CDR1 is LGHDT and CDR2 is YNNKEL (reference sequence). The DNA for the CDR3 is TGTGCCAGCAGCCAAGATTATTCGGGCGAGCAGTACTTC. Encoded protein: CASSQDYSGEQYF.

About this clonotype itself: This may stem from a read error, because a much larger clone lies one nucleotide away. The chain links TRBV7-9 to TRBJ2-7; D unresolved. The V end lost 2 bases, the J end lost 3 bases, and 5 bases lay between the germline ends. Germline CDR1 and CDR2: SEHNR and FQNEAQ (reference sequence). The CDR3 covers 12 residues. The CDR3 loop is CASSLINYEQYF. The CDR3 DNA reads as TGTGCCAGCAGCTTAATAAACTACGAGCAGTACTTC. The entire variable domain, with the rest obtained from reference TRBV7-9 and TRBJ2-7, is as follows: DTGVSQNPRHKITKRGQNVTFRCDPISEHNRLYWYRQTLGQGPEFLTYFQNEAQLEKSRLLSDRFSAERPKGSFSTLEIQRTEQGDSAMYLCASSLINYEQYFGPGTRLTVT.

The chain recombines TRBV10-3 with TRBJ2-7, with 12 bases identical to TRBD2. The CDR3 totals 17 residues. CDR1 is ENHRY and CDR2 is SYGVKD in the germline V gene. Trimming took 0 bases from V and 0 from J; bases not matched to a gene: 3. The CDR3, as DNA: TGTGCCATCAGTGAGTCGGTGACTAGCGGGGGCTCCTACGAGCAGTACTTC. It yields the protein CAISESVTSGGSYEQYF.

V and J are TRBV12-3 or TRBV12-4 and TRBJ1-2, with D tentatively TRBD1 (5 bases). Trimming cost V 5 bases and J 6 bases, with 16 bases left between them. This CDR3 comprises 14 residues. CDR3 sequence reads: CASSLQAGRDGYTF. In nucleotides, the CDR3 is TGTGCCAGCAGTCTACAGGCGGGTAGGGATGGCTACACCTTC.

This clonotype was counted once. V gene TRBV5-1 combines with J gene TRBJ2-3; TRBD2 agrees at 9 bases. Germline loops: CDR1 SGHRS, CDR2 YFSETQ. The CDR3 runs to 17 residues. J gave up 0 bases and V 3 bases, and 8 bases lay outside the gene matches. The CDR3 nucleotides read TGCGCCAGCAGCTGGGGGCTAGCGGGGATAAGCACAGATACGCAGTATTTT. This gives the protein CASSWGLAGISTDTQYF.

This clonotype was observed a handful of times. This chain joins TRBV7-2 and TRBJ1-6; TRBD1 aligns across 7 bases. The CDR3 sequence is 15 residues long. Germline trimming cut 1 base from V and 9 bases from J; bases unmatched to any gene: 6. The germline V gene encodes CDR1 SGHTA and CDR2 FQGNSA. The CDR3 DNA reads as TGTGCCAGCAGCTTAGGGCGACAGGGAGGTTCACCCCTCCACTTT. It codes for CASSLGRQGGSPLHF.

Concerning this clonotype itself: The junction shows a germline mismatch at one end, possibly a read error. This sequence joins TRBV10-3 and TRBJ2-7; 11 nucleotides match TRBD2. CDR3 length equals 16 residues. Germline CDR1 is ENHRY and CDR2 is SYGVKD. CDR3 protein: CAISDSGGANYNERYF. The CDR3 DNA reads as TGTGCCATCAGTGATAGCGGGGGGGCAAACTACAATGAGCGGTACTTC.

The chain joins TRBV29-1 to TRBJ2-1; D unresolved. The CDR3 is 14 amino acids. CDR1 and CDR2 (germline): SQVTM, ANQGSEA. Trimming left V 3 bases short and J 0 bases short, with 9 bases between. This chain's CDR3 is CSVDSQSSYNEQFF. CDR3 DNA: TGCAGCGTTGATTCCCAAAGCTCCTACAATGAGCAGTTCTTC.

The chain couples TRBV20-1 to TRBJ2-3; TRBD1 aligns across 9 bases. Trimming removed 8 bases from V and 3 bases from J; junction bases left unmatched: 9. The CDR3 spans 14 residues. CDR1 DFQATT and CDR2 SNEGSKA come from the germline V gene (reference sequence). The DNA of the CDR3 is TGCAGTACCGGGACAGGGTTTGGGACAGATACGCAGTATTTT. Translated, it gives CSTGTGFGTDTQYF.